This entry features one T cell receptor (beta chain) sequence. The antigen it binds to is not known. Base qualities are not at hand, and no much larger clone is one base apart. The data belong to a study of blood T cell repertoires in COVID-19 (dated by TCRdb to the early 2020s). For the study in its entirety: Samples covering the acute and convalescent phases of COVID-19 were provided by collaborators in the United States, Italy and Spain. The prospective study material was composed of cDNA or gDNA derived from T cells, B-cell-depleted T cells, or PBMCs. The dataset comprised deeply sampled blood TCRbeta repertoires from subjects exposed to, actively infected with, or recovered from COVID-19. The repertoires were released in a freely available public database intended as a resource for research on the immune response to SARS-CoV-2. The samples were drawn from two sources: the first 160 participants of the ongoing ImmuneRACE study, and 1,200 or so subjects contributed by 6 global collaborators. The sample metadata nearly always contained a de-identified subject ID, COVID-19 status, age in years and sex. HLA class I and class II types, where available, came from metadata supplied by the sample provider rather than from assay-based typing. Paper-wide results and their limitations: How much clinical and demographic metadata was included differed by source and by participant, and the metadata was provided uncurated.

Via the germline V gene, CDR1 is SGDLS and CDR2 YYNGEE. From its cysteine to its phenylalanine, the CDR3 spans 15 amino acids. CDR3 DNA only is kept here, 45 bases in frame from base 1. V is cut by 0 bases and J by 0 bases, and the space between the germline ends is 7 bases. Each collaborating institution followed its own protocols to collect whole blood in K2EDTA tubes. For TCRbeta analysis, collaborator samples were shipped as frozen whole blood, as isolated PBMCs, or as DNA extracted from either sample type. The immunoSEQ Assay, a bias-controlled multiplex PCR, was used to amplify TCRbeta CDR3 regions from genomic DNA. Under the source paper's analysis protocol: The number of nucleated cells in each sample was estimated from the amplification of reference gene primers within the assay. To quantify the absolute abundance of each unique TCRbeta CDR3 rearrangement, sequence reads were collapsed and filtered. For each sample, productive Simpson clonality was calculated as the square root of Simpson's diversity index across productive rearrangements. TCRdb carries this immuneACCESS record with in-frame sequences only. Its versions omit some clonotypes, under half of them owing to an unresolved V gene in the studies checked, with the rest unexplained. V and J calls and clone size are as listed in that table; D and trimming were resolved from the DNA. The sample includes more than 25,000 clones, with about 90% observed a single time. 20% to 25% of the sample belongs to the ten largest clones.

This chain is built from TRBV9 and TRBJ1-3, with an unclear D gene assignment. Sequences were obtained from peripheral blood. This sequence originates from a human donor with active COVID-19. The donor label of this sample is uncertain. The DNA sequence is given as TGTGCCAGCAGCGTAGGAGGAGTCTCTGGAAACACCATATATTTT. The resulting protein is CASSVGGVSGNTIYF.